This T cell receptor (beta chain) derives from a study of T cells in pancreatic ductal adenocarcinoma listed by TCRdb under 2017. Describing the broader study: Seeking insight into the adaptive T-cell response that arises naturally, the researchers examined how many CD8+ T cells infiltrated tumors of resected pancreatic ductal adenocarcinoma, where they sat, and what features they had, alongside the same properties of suppressive cells.

Selected pancreatic ductal adenocarcinoma patients had undergone surgery without neoadjuvant therapy. Peripheral blood was collected in heparin tubes, and PBMCs were then isolated from the blood with a histopaque density gradient and cryopreserved in about 9.7% DMSO. Using the DNeasy Blood and Tissue Kit along with Proteinase K and RNase treatment, genomic DNA was extracted from 7 PBMC specimens and some ten flash-frozen tumor specimens. TCR beta CDR3 regions were amplified from genomic DNA using the immunoSEQ hsTCRB kit. An Illumina HiSeq system was used to carry out high-throughput TRB CDR3 sequencing. Turning to the authors' computational methods: Sequencing reads were analyzed with the immunoSEQ software, and nonproductive sequences with premature stops or frame-shifts were excluded. Repertoire clonality was computed as one minus Shannon entropy normalized by log2 of the number of unique productive sequences. As stored in TCRdb, this immuneACCESS dataset retains in-frame rearrangements with V and J assigned. A fraction of the clones does not appear; measured against another copy, unresolved V genes explain less than half of the discrepancy, and the remainder lacks a known reason. Clonal size and the V and J genes are those of that table, whereas D and trimming came from the DNA. The sample table lists about 11,000 clones, roughly 90% of them with a count of one. Jointly, the top ten make up less than 20% of the sample.

As to this clone: Its antigen is not yet known. Within one base of it there is no much larger clone, and no base qualities were kept.

CDR1 GTSNPN and CDR2 SVGIG are derived from the germline V gene (reference sequence). CDR3 length: 13 amino acids, cysteine to phenylalanine. CDR3 DNA only is kept here, 39 bases in frame from base 1. Cut back by 2 bases and 7 bases, the V and J ends lie 12 bases apart. The research as a whole found: Blood samples had more total productive templates and roughly 8-fold more unique clonotypes than tumor samples. There was no significant difference in T-cell clonality between tumor and blood, where mean clonality was about 0.112 for tumors and about 0.07 for blood. Because inoperable disease is present at presentation in most pancreatic cancer patients, the resected cohort was biased toward the minority with early-stage disease. Tumor versus blood clonality comparisons may be biased because tumors are enriched in CD45RO+ effector rather than naive T cells, biasing toward lower diversity.

This TCR derives from a human donor with pancreatic ductal adenocarcinoma. The rearranged chain carries TRBV30 and TRBJ1-5; there is no confident call for the D gene. Source material: PBMCs. The nucleotide sequence reads TGTGCCTGGAGTCGTTCGGGGTACCAGCCCCAGCATTTT. This gives the protein CAWSRSGYQPQHF.